The 18 T cell receptor beta chains reported below all come from one sample, sequenced in a study of T cell responses to AZD1222 COVID-19 vaccine. The table came from immunoSEQ multiplex PCR; TCRdb's copy has only in-frame clones and leaves some out. The sample consists of 110,000 to 150,000 clones, roughly 90% of them appearing once. Sequences were derived from peripheral blood, sampled on day 0 of AZD1222 vaccination. These receptors were obtained from an adult in good health.

V and J are TRBV27 and TRBJ2-6; no reliable D call. The CDR3 covers 15 residues. The germline gives CDR1 MNHEY, CDR2 SMNVEV (reference sequence). Between the trimmed V and J ends, which lost 7 bases and 0 bases, there was a span of 10 bases. CDR3 loop: CASTDLSSGANVLTF. Written as DNA, the CDR3 is TGTGCCAGCACCGACCTCAGCTCTGGGGCCAACGTCCTGACTTTC.

V is TRBV5-5 and J is TRBJ1-6; D perhaps matches TRBD1 (6 bases). Germline V CDR1 and CDR2: SGHKS, YYEKEE (reference sequence). The CDR3 is made up of 13 amino acids. The ends were cut back, 1 base at V and 11 bases at J, with 10 bases in the middle. The CDR3 loop reads CASSLQGLAPLHF. As DNA, the CDR3 is TGTGCCAGCAGCTTGCAGGGGTTGGCACCCCTCCACTTT.

CDR3 in amino acids: CATSAGQYSNQPQHF. The DNA for the CDR3 is TGTGCCACCAGCGCCGGACAGTATAGCAATCAGCCCCAGCATTTT. This chain connects TRBV15 to TRBJ1-5, with a possible D match to TRBD1 (6 bases). Germline V gives CDR1 LNHNV, CDR2 YYDKDF (reference sequence). Trimming cost V 5 bases and J 0 bases, with 11 bases left between them. CDR3 length: 15 amino acids.

The rearrangement links TRBV30 to TRBJ2-7, with D perhaps given as TRBD1 or TRBD2 (5 bases each). Between the trimmed V and J ends, which lost 0 bases and 2 bases, there was a span of 11 bases. This CDR3 contains 14 residues. Germline values: CDR1 GTSNPN, CDR2 SVGIG (reference sequence). Here the CDR3 reads CAWSVWGTAYEQYF. CDR3 sequence (DNA): TGTGCCTGGAGTGTATGGGGGACCGCCTACGAGCAGTACTTC.

This clone was counted a single time. The chain employs TRBV9 and TRBJ2-5, with D perhaps TRBD1 (8 bases). The CDR3 consists of 15 residues. Germline loops: CDR1 SGDLS, CDR2 YYNGEE. The V and J ends lost 3 bases and 5 bases respectively, with 17 bases between them. Here the CDR3 reads CASSAIDRGGETQYF. The CDR3 nucleotides read TGTGCCAGCAGCGCAATAGACAGGGGAGGGGAGACCCAGTACTTC.

The chain joins TRBV4-1 to TRBJ1-2; D is uncertain. V lost 2 bases, J lost 2 bases, and 12 bases lay in between. CDR1 and CDR2 (germline): MGHRA, YSYEKL. The CDR3 sequence is 15 residues long. The CDR3 is CASSQPAEANYGYTF. The CDR3, as DNA: TGCGCCAGCAGCCAACCCGCGGAAGCGAACTATGGCTACACCTTC.

The CDR3 spells CASSPGQGDGGNEKLFF. Written as DNA, the CDR3 is TGCGCCAGCAGCCCGGGACAGGGAGACGGGGGGAATGAAAAACTGTTTTTT. The rearrangement uses TRBV23-1 and TRBJ1-4; 9 nucleotides line up with TRBD1. TRBV23-1 falls under the ORF class, with uncertain function. Losses at the gene ends were 6 bases for V and 5 bases for J; bases not matched to a gene: 13. CDR3 length: 17 residues.

V gene TRBV27 combines with J gene TRBJ2-3; 11 nucleotides line up with TRBD2. J lost 4 bases, V lost 6 bases, and 15 bases had no gene match. From germline, CDR1 is MNHEY and CDR2 SMNVEV (reference sequence). The CDR3 runs 18 residues. This chain's CDR3 is CASSPIRSSGRRADTQYF. CDR3 sequence (DNA): TGTGCCAGCAGCCCAATACGGTCTAGCGGGAGGAGGGCAGATACGCAGTATTTT.

DNA for the CDR3: TGCAGCGTACTACCCACCATAGGGACCCAGTACTTC. This gives the protein CSVLPTIGTQYF. V and J are TRBV29-1 and TRBJ2-5; D is ambiguous. The V and J ends lost 6 bases and 7 bases respectively, with 15 bases between them. This CDR3 region has 12 residues. The germline CDR1 and CDR2 sequences are SQVTM and ANQGSEA.

The rearrangement links TRBV11-2 to TRBJ1-3; 7 bases fit TRBD1. The CDR3 consists of 14 residues. CDR1 is SGHAT and CDR2 is FQNNGV in the germline V gene. V was pared by 5 bases and J by 3 bases, with 4 bases of the junction left unmatched. CDR3 sequence (DNA): TGTGCCAGCAGCCTCCACAGGGGTGGAAACACCATATATTTT. It yields the protein CASSLHRGGNTIYF.

This clone came up a few times. The V gene is TRBV12-3 or TRBV12-4, the J gene TRBJ1-2, with D hard to call. The CDR3 has 13 amino acids. V was shortened by 6 bases and J by 4 bases, with 12 bases between the two germline ends. The chain's CDR3 is CASRGRVAYGYTF. DNA for the CDR3: TGTGCCAGCAGGGGAAGGGTGGCCTATGGCTACACCTTC.

V and J are TRBV9 and TRBJ2-1, with D perhaps matching TRBD1 or TRBD2 (5 bases each). The CDR3 extends over 15 amino acids. Germline CDR1 and CDR2: SGDLS and YYNGEE. The V end lost 4 bases, the J end lost 6 bases, and 17 bases lay between the germline ends. In nucleotides, the CDR3 is TGTGCCAGCAGCTCCAGGGACCTACCCGCCAATGAGCAGTTCTTC. It codes for CASSSRDLPANEQFF.

The chain couples TRBV2 to TRBJ1-4, with 8 bases lining up with TRBD1. The CDR3 is 13 residues long. Germline-derived CDR1 and CDR2 are SNHLY and FYNNEI. V shed 8 bases and J 7 bases; nucleotides not matched to a gene: 6. The CDR3 region has the DNA TGTGCCAGCCTGTCCAGGGGGCGTGAAAAACTGTTTTTT. It translates to CASLSRGREKLFF.

The chain joins TRBV29-1 to TRBJ2-1, with D perhaps matching TRBD2 (7 bases). Trimming took off 4 bases at V and 9 bases at J, with 19 bases between the two ends. Germline loops: CDR1 SQVTM, CDR2 ANQGSEA. This CDR3 is built from 14 residues. CDR3 DNA sequence: TGCAGCGTTGTGGGGCGGGGGCTCATGTCTGAGCAGTTCTTC. It yields the protein CSVVGRGLMSEQFF.

The genes are TRBV4-1 and TRBJ1-4; D not resolved. The CDR3 consists of 16 residues. Germline assignment: CDR1 MGHRA and CDR2 YSYEKL. Trimming pared 0 bases from V and 5 bases from J, leaving 13 bases between. The chain's CDR3 is CASSQDLEGSNEKLFF. The CDR3 DNA is TGCGCCAGCAGCCAAGATCTCGAGGGCTCCAATGAAAAACTGTTTTTT.

This clone has only a few counts. The chain employs TRBV5-1 and TRBJ2-7; TRBD2 matches 10 bases. The germline V gene has CDR1 SGHRS and CDR2 YFSETQ. V lost 4 bases and J lost 6; bases outside the gene matches: 10. The CDR3 has 15 residues. DNA of the CDR3: TGCGCCAGCAGCCTGGGGGTGCTAGCGGGAGTCGAGCAGTACTTC. Amino acid sequence: CASSLGVLAGVEQYF. Looking up the rest from reference TRBV5-1 and TRBJ2-7 gives the full variable domain: KAGVTQTPRYLIKTRGQQVTLSCSPISGHRSVSWYQQTPGQGLQFLFEYFSETQRNKGNFPGRFSGRQFSNSRSEMNVSTLELGDSALYLCASSLGVLAGVEQYFGPGTRLTVT.

This chain links TRBV4-1 with TRBJ1-1; possible D gene TRBD1, 5 bases. CDR1 is MGHRA and CDR2 is YSYEKL in the germline V gene. This CDR3 comprises 16 residues. V was pared by 0 bases and J by 1 base, with 12 bases between. CDR3 sequence: CASSQDPGRSNTEAFF. CDR3 bases: TGCGCCAGCAGCCAAGATCCAGGGCGGTCGAACACTGAAGCTTTCTTT.

The V gene is TRBV28, the J gene TRBJ1-1, with a tentative D call TRBD1 (6 bases). The CDR3 runs 13 residues. V lost 7 bases and J lost 1, with 10 bases in between. Per the germline V gene, CDR1 is MDHEN and CDR2 is SYDVKM. DNA of the CDR3: TGTGCCAGCAAAGACAGGAGGAACACTGAAGCTTTCTTT. Protein sequence: CASKDRRNTEAFF.